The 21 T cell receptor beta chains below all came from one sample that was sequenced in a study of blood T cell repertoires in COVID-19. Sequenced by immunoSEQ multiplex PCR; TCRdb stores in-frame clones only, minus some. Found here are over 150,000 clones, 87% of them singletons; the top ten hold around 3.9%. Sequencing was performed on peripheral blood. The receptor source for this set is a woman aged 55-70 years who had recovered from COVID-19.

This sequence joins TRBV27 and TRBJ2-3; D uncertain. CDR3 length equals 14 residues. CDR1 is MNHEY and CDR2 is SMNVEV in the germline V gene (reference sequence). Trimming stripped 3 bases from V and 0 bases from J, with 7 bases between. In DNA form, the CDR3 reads TGTGCCAGCAGTTTGGCAGGTAGCACAGATACGCAGTATTTT. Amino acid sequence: CASSLAGSTDTQYF.

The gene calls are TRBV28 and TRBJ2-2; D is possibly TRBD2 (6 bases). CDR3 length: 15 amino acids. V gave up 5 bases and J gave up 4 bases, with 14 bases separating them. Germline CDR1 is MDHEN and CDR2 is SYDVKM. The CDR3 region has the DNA TGTGCCAGCAGTCCTGCGGGAAGGATCACCGGGGAGCTGTTTTTT. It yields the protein CASSPAGRITGELFF.

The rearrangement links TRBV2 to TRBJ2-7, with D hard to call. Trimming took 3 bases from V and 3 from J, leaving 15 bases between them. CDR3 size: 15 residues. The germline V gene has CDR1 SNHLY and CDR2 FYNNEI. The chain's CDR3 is CASSERVTRVYEQYF. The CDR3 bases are TGTGCCAGCAGTGAGCGTGTGACCCGGGTCTACGAGCAGTACTTC.

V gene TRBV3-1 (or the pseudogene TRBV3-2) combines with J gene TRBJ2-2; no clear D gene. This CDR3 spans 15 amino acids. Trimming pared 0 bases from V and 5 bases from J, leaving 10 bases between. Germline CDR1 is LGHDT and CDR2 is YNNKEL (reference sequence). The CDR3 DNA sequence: TGTGCCAGCAGCCAAGATCTTAGCTTAACCGGGGAGCTGTTTTTT. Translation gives CASSQDLSLTGELFF.

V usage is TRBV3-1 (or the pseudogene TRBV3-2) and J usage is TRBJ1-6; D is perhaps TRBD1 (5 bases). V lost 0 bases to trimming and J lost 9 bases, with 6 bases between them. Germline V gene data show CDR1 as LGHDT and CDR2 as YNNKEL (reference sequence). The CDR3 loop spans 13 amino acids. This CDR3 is CASSQEGGSPLHF. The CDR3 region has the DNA TGTGCCAGCAGCCAAGAGGGGGGTTCACCCCTCCACTTT.

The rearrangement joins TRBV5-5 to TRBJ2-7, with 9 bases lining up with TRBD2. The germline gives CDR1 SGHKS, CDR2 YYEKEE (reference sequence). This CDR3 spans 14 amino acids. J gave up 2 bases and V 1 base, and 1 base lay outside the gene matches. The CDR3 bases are TGTGCCAGCAGCTTGCCTAGCGGGGCCTACGAGCAGTACTTC. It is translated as CASSLPSGAYEQYF.

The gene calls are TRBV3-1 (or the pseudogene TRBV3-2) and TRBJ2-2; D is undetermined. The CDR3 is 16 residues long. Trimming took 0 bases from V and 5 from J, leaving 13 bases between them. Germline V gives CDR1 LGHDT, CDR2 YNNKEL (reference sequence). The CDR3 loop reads CASSQDIECKTGELFF. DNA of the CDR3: TGTGCCAGCAGCCAAGATATTGAGTGTAAGACCGGGGAGCTGTTTTTT.

CDR3 sequence (DNA): TGTGCCAGCAGTGCCGGGACTAGCGGGGGCCTATACAATGAGCAGTTCTTC. It translates to CASSAGTSGGLYNEQFF. V gene TRBV25-1 combines with J gene TRBJ2-1, with 14 bases lining up with TRBD2. The CDR3 loop spans 17 amino acids. V gave up 4 bases and J gave up 4 bases; unmatched junction bases: 6. Germline V gives CDR1 MGHDK, CDR2 SYGVNS.

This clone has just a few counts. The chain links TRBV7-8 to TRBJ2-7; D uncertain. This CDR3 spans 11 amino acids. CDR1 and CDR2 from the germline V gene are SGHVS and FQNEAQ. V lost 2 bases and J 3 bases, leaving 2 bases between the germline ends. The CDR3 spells CASSLLYEQYF. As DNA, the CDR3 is TGTGCCAGCAGCTTACTCTACGAGCAGTACTTC.

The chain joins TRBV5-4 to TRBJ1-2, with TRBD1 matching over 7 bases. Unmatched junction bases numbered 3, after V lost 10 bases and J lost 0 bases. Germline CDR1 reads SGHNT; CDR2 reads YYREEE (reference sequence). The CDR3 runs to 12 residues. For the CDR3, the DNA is TGTGCCGCTACAGGGGCTAACTATGGCTACACCTTC. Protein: CAATGANYGYTF.

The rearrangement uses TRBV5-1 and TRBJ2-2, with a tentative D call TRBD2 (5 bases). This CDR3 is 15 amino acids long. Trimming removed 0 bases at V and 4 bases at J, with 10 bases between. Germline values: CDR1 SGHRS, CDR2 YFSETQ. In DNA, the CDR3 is TGCGCCAGCAGCTTGGTGGCTAGCCCCACCGGGGAGCTGTTTTTT. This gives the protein CASSLVASPTGELFF.

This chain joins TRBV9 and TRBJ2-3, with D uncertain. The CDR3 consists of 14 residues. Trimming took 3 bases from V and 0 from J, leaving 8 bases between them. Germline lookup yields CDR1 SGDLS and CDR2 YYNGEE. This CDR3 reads CASSALISTDTQYF. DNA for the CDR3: TGTGCCAGCAGCGCACTTATTAGCACAGATACGCAGTATTTT.

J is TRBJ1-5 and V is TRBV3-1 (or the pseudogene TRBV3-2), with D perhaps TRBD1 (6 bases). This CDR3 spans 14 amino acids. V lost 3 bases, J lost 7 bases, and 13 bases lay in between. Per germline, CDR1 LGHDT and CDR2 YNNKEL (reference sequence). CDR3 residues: CASSQAGAWQPQHF. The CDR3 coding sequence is TGTGCCAGCAGCCAGGCGGGGGCTTGGCAGCCCCAGCATTTT.

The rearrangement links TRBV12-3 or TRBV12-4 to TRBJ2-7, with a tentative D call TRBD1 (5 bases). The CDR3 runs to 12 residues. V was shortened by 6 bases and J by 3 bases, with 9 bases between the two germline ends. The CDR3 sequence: CASSGDSYEQYF. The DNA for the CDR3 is TGTGCCAGCAGCGGTGACAGCTACGAGCAGTACTTC.

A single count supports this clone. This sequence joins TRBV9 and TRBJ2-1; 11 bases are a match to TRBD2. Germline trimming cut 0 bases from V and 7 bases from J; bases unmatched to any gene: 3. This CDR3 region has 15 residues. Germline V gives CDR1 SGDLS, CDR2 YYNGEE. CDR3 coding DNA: TGTGCCAGCAGCGTAGTTAGCGGGGGGGCGAATGAGCAGTTCTTC. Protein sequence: CASSVVSGGANEQFF. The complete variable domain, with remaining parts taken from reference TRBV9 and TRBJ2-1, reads DSGVTQTPKHLITATGQRVTLRCSPRSGDLSVYWYQQSLDQGLQFLIQYYNGEERAKGNILERFSAQQFPDLHSELNLSSLELGDSALYFCASSVVSGGANEQFFGPGTRLTVL.

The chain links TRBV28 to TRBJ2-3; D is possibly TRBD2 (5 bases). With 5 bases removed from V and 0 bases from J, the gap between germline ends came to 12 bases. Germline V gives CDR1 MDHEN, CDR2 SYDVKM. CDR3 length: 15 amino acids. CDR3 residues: CASSQPGISTDTQYF. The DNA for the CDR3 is TGTGCCAGCAGTCAACCGGGAATCAGCACAGATACGCAGTATTTT.

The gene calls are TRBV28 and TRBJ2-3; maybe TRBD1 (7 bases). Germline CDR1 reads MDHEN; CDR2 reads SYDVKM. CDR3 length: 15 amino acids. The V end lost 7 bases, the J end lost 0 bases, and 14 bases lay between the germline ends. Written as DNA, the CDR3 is TGTGCCAGCAACCCAGGGGGACTTAGCACAGATACGCAGTATTTT. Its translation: CASNPGGLSTDTQYF.

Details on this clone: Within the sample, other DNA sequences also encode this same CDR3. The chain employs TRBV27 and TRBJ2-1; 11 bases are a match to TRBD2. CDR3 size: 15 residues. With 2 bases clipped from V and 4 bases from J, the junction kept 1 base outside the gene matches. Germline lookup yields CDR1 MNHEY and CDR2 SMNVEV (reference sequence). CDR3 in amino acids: CASSLLAGGYNEQFF. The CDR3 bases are TGTGCCAGCAGTTTACTAGCGGGGGGTTACAATGAGCAGTTCTTC.

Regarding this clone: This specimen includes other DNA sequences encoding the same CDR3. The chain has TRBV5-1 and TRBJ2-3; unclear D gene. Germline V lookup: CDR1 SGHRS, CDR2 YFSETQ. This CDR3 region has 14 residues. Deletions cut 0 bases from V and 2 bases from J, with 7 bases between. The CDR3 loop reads CASSLDSTTDTQYF. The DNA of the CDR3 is TGCGCCAGCAGCTTGGATTCTACCACAGATACGCAGTATTTT.

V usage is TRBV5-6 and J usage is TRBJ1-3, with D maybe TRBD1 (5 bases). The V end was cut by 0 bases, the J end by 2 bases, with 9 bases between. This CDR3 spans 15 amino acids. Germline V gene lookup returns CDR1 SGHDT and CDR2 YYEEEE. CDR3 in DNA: TGTGCCAGCAGCTTGGGGTCGGGGGCTGGAAACACCATATATTTT. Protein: CASSLGSGAGNTIYF.

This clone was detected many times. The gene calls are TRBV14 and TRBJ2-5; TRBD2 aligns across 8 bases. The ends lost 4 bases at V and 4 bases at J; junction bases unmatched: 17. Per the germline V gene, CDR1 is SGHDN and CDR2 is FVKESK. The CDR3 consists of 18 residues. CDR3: CASSPRRAGGRGVETQYF. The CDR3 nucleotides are TGTGCCAGCAGCCCCCGCCGGGCGGGGGGCCGGGGCGTAGAGACCCAGTACTTC.